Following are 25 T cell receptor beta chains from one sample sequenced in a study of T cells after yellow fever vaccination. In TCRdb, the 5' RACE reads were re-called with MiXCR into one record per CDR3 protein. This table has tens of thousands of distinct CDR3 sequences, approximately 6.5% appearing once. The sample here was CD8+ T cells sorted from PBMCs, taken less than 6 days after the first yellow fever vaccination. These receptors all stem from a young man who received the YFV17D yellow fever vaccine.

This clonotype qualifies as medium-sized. Written as DNA, the CDR3 is TGCAGTGCTCTCCTAGCGGGGGGACTAAGTCATGAGCAGTTCTTC. The encoded protein is CSALLAGGLSHEQFF. This chain connects TRBV20-1 to TRBJ2-1, with 11 bases lining up with TRBD2. Germline CDR1 reads DFQATT; CDR2 reads SNEGSKA (reference sequence). This CDR3 region has 15 residues. V lost 5 bases and J lost 8; bases outside the gene matches: 11.

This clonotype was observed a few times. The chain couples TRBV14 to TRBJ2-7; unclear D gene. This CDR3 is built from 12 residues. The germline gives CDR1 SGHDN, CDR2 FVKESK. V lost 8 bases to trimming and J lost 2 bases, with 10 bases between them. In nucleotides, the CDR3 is TGTGCCAGCGGGAACAGACCCTACGAGCAGTACGTC. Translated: CASGNRPYEQYV.

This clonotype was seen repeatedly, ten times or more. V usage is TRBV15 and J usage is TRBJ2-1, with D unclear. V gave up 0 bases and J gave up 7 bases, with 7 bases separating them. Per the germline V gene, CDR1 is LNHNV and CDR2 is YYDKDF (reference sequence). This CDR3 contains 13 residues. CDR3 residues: CATSRDLANEQFF. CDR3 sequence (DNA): TGTGCCACCAGCAGAGATTTGGCGAATGAGCAGTTCTTC.

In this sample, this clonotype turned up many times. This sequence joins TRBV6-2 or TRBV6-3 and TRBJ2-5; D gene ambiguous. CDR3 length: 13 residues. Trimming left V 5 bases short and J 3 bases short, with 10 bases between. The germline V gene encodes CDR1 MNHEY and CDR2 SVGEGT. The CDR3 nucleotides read TGTGCCAGCAGTCCGGACGAAAAAGAGACCCAGTACTTC. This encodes CASSPDEKETQYF.

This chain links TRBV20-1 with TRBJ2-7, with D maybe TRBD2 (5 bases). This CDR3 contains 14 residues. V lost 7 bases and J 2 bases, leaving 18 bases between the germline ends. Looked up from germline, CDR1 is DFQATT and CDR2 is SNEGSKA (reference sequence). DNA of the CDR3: TGCAGTGGCCGCGGAGGCGCGGTCCCCTACGAGCAGTACTTC. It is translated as CSGRGGAVPYEQYF.

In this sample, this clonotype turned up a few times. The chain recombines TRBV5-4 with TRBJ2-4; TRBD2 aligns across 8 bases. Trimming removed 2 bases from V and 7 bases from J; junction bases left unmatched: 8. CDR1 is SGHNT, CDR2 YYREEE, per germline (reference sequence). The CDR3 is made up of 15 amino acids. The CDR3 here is CASSFFSAGGNIQYF. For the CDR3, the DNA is TGTGCCAGCAGCTTCTTTTCGGCGGGGGGCAACATTCAGTACTTC.

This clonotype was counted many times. The chain's CDR3 is CASSLRTNQETQYF. The CDR3, as DNA: TGCGCCAGCAGCCTAAGGACTAACCAAGAGACCCAGTACTTC. The gene calls are TRBV4-1 and TRBJ2-5, with a tentative D call TRBD2 (6 bases). The CDR3 spans 14 residues. Deletions cut 4 bases from V and 0 bases from J, with 9 bases between. Germline V gene data show CDR1 as MGHRA and CDR2 as YSYEKL.

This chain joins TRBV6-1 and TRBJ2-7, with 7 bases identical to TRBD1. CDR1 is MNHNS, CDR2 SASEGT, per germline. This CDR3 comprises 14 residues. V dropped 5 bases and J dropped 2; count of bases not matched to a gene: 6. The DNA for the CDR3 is TGTGCCAGCAGTATAGGACAGGACACCTACGAGCAGTACGTC. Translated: CASSIGQDTYEQYV.

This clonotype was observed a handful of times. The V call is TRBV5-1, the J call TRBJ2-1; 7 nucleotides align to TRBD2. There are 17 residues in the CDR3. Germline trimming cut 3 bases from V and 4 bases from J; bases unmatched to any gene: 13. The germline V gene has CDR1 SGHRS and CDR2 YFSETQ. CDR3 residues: CASSSPGGLTEYNEQFF. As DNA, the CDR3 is TGCGCCAGCAGCTCACCGGGGGGACTGACAGAATACAATGAGCAGTTCTTC.

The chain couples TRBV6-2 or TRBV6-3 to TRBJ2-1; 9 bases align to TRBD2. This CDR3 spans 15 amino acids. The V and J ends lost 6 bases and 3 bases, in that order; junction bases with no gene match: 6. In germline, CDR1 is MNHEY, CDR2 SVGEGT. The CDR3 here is CASRPGTSFYNEQFF. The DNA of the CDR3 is TGTGCCAGCAGGCCAGGGACTAGCTTCTACAATGAGCAGTTCTTC.

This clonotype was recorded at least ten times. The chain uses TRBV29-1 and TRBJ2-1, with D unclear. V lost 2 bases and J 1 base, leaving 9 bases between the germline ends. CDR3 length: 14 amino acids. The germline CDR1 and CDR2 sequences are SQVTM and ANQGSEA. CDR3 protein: CSVEWRRSYNEQFF. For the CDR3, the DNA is TGCAGCGTTGAATGGCGCCGGTCCTACAATGAGCAGTTCTTC.

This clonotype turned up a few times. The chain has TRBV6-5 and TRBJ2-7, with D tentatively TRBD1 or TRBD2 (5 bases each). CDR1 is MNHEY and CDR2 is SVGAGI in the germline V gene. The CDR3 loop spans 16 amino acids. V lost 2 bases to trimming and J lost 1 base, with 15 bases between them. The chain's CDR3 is CASSYPPGARSYEQYV. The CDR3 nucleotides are TGTGCCAGCAGTTACCCGCCCGGGGCCCGATCCTACGAGCAGTACGTC.

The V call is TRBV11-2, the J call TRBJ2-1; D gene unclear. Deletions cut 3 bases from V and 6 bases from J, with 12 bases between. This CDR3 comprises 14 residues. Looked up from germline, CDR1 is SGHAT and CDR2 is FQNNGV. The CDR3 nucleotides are TGTGCCAGCAGCTTCCGACCGGATCCCAATGAGCAGTTCTTC. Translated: CASSFRPDPNEQFF.

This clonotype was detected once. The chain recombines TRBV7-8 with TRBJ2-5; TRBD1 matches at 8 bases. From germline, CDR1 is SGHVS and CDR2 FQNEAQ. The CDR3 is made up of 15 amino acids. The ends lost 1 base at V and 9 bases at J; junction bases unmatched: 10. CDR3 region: CASSLEQGGQEAQYF. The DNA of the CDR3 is TGTGCCAGCAGCTTAGAACAGGGGGGCCAGGAGGCCCAGTACTTC.

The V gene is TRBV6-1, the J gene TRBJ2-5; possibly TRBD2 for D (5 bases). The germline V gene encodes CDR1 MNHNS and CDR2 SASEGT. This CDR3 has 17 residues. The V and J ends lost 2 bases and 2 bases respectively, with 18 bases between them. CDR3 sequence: CASSERGGVRGQETQYF. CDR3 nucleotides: TGTGCCAGCAGTGAACGTGGCGGCGTGCGAGGGCAAGAGACCCAGTACTTC.

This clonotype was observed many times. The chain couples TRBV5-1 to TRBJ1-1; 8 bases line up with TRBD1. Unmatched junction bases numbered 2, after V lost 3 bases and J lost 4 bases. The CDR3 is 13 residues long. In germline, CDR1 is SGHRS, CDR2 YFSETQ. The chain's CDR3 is CASSSTGVTEAFF. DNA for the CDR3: TGCGCCAGCAGCTCGACAGGGGTCACTGAAGCTTTCTTT.

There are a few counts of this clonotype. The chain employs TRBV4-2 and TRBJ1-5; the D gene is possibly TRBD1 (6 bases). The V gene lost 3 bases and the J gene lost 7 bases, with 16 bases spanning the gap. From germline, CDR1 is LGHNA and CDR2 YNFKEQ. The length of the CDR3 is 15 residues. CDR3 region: CASSQGWTDLQPQHF. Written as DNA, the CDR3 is TGTGCCAGCAGCCAGGGATGGACAGACTTACAGCCCCAGCATTTT.

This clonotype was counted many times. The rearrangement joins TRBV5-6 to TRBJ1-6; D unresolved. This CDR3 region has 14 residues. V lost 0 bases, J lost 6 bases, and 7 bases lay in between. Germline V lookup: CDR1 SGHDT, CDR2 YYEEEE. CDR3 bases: TGTGCCAGCAGCTTGGGGGGTGCTAATTCACCCCTCCACTTT. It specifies CASSLGGANSPLHF.

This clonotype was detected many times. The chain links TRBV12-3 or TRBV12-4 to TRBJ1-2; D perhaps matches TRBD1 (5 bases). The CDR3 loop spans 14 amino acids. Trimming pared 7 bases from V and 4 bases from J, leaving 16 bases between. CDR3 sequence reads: CASTLGDLTYGYTF. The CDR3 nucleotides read TGTGCCAGCACCCTGGGGGATCTTACCTATGGCTACACCTTC.

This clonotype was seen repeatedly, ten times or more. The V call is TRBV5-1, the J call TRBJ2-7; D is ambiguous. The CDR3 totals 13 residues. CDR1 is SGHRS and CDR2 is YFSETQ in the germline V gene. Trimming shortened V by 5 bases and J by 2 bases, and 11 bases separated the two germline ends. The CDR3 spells CASSPGPTYEQYV. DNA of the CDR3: TGCGCCAGCAGTCCCGGGCCAACCTACGAGCAGTACGTC.

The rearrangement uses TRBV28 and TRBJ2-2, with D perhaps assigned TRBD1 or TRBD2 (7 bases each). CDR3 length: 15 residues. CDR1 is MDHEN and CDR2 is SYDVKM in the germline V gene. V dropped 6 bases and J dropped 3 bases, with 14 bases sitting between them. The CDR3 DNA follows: TGTGCCAGCAGCAGCGGGACAGCCTACACCGGGGAGCTGTTTTTT. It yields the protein CASSSGTAYTGELFF.

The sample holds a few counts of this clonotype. DNA for the CDR3: TGTGCCACCCAGGGGGCATCCCACGAGCAGTACTTC. Translated: CATQGASHEQYF. The V and J genes are TRBV6-1 and TRBJ2-7; 8 bases are a match to TRBD1. V lost 10 bases, J lost 5 bases, and 7 bases stayed unmatched. Per germline, CDR1 MNHNS and CDR2 SASEGT. The CDR3 extends over 12 amino acids.

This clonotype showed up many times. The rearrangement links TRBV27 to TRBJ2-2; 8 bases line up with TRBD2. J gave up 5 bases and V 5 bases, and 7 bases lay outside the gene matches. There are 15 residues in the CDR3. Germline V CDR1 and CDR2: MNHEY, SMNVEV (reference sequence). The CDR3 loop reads CASSPGLVGTGELFF. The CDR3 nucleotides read TGTGCCAGCAGTCCGGGACTAGTTGGAACCGGGGAGCTGTTTTTT.

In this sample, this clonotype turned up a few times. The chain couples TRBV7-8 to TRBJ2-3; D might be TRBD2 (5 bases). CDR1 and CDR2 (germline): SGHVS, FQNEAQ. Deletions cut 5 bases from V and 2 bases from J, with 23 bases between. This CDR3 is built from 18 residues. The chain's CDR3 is CASSLTVGRAQVTDTQYF. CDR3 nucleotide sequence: TGTGCCAGCAGCCTGACGGTTGGGCGGGCCCAGGTCACAGATACGCAGTATTTT.

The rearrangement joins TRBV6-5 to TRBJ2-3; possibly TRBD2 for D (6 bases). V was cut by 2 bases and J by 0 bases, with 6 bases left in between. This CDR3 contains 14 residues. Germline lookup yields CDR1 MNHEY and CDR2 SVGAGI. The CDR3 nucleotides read TGTGCCAGCAGTTACGGGGGGAGCACAGATACGCAGTATTTT. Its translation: CASSYGGSTDTQYF.